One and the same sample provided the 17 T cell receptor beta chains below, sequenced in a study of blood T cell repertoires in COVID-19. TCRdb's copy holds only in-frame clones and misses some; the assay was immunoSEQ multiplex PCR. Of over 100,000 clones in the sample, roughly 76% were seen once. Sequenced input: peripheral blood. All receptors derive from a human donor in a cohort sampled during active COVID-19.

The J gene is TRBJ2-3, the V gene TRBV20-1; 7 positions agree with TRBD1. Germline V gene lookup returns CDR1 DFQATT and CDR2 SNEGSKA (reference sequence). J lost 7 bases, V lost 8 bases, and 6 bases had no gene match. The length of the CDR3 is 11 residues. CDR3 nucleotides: TGCAGTCTCGACAGGGAAAATACGCAGTATTTT. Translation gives CSLDRENTQYF.

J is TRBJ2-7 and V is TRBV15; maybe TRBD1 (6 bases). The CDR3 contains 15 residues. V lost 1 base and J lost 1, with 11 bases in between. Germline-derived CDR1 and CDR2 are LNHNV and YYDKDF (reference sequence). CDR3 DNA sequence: TGTGCCACCAGCAGAGGACGGGACACGTCCTACGAGCAGTACTTC. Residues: CATSRGRDTSYEQYF.

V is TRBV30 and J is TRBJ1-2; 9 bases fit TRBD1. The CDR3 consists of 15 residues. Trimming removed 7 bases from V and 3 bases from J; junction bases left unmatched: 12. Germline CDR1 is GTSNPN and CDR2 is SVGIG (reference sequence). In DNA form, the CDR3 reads TGTGCCTATACCATCCTGGGACAGGGAGACTATGGCTACACCTTC. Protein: CAYTILGQGDYGYTF.

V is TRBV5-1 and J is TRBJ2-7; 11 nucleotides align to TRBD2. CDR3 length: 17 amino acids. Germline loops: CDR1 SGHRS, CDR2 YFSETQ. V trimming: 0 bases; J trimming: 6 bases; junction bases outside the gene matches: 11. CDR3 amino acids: CASSLVLAGATSVEQYF. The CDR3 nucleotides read TGCGCCAGCAGCTTGGTACTAGCGGGAGCGACCTCTGTCGAGCAGTACTTC.

The CDR3 spells CASSADNTYNEQFF. CDR3 sequence (DNA): TGTGCCAGCAGCGCGGACAACACCTACAATGAGCAGTTCTTC. This chain links TRBV11-3 with TRBJ2-1; a weak D match, TRBD1 (5 bases). Trimming shortened V by 5 bases and J by 2 bases, and 10 bases separated the two germline ends. The CDR3 loop spans 14 amino acids. Germline V gives CDR1 SGHNT, CDR2 YENEEA.

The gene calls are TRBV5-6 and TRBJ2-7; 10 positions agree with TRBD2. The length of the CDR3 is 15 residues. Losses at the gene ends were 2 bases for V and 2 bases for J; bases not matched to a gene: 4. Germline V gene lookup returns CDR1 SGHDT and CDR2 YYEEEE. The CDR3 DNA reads TGTGCCAGCAGCTTACTAGCGGGGCGGACCTACGAGCAGTACTTC. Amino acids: CASSLLAGRTYEQYF.

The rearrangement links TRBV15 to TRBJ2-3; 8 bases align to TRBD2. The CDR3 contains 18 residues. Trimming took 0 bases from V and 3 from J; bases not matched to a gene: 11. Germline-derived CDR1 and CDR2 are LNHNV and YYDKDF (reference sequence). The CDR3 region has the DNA TGTGCCACCAGCAGAGATCAATTCTCCAGCGGGAGAACAGATACGCAGTATTTT. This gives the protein CATSRDQFSSGRTDTQYF.

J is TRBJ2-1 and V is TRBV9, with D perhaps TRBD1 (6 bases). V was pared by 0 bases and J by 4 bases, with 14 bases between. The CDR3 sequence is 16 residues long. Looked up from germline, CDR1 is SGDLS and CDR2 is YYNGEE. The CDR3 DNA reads TGTGCCAGCAGCGTAGAGGGGGACCTTACGTACAATGAGCAGTTCTTC. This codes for CASSVEGDLTYNEQFF.

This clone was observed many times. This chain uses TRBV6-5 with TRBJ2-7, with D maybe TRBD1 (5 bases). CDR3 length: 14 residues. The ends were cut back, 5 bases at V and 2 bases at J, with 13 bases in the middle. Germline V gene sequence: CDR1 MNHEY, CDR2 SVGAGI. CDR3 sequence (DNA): TGTGCCAGCAGTAGGCAGGGTCTCACCTACGAGCAGTACTTC. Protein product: CASSRQGLTYEQYF.

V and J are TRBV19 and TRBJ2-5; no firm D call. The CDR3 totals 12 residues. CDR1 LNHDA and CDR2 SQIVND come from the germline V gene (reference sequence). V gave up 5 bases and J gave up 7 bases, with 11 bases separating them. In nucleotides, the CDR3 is TGTGCCAGTAGTGCCCCCAGTGGGACCCAGTACTTC. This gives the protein CASSAPSGTQYF.

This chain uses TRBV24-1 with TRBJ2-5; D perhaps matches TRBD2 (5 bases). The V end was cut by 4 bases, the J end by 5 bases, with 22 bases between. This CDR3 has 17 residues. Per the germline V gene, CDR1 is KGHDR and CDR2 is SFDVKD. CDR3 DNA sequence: TGTGCCACCAGTGACCCCCTGACCTCCGCCGGGGTGGAGACCCAGTACTTC. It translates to CATSDPLTSAGVETQYF.

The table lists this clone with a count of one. In nucleotides, the CDR3 is TGTGCCAGCAGTTACGTTACAGGGCGTAACTACGAGCAGTACTTC. It is translated as CASSYVTGRNYEQYF. The chain is built from TRBV6-5 and TRBJ2-7, with D maybe TRBD1 (6 bases). The ends were cut back, 2 bases at V and 3 bases at J, with 14 bases in the middle. The CDR3 extends over 15 amino acids. Germline CDR1 MNHEY, CDR2 SVGAGI.

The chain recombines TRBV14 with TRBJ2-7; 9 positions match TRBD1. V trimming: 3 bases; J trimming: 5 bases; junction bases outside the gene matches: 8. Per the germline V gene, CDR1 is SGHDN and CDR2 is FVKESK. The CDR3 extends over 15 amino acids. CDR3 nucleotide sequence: TGTGCCAGCAGCCAGTCCGGGACAGGGTTTCACGAGCAGTACTTC. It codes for CASSQSGTGFHEQYF.

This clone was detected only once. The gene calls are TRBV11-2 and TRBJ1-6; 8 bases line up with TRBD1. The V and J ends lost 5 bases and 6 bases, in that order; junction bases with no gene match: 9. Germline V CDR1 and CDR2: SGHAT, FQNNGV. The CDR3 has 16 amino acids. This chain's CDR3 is CASSGTGGRVNSPLHF. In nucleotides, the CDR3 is TGTGCCAGCAGCGGTACAGGGGGGCGCGTTAATTCACCCCTCCACTTT.

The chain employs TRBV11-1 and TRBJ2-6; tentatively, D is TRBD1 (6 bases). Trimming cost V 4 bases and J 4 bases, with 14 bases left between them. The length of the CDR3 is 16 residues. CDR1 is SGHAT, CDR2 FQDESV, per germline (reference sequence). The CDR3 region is CASSSATGRGANVLTF. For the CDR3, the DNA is TGTGCCAGCAGCTCAGCAACAGGGCGGGGGGCCAACGTCCTGACTTTC.

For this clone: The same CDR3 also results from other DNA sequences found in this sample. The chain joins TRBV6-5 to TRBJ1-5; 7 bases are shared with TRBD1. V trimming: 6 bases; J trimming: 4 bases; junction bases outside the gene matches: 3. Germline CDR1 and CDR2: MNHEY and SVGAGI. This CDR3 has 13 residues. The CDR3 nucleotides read TGTGCCAGCAGGACGACAGGGAATCAGCCCCAGCATTTT. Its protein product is CASRTTGNQPQHF.

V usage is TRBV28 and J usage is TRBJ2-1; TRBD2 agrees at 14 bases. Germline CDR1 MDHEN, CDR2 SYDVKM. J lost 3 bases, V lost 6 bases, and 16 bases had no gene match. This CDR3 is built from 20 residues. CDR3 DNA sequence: TGTGCCAGCAGGTCACAGGGGCCGGGACTAGCGGGGGCGCACTACAATGAGCAGTTCTTC. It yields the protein CASRSQGPGLAGAHYNEQFF.